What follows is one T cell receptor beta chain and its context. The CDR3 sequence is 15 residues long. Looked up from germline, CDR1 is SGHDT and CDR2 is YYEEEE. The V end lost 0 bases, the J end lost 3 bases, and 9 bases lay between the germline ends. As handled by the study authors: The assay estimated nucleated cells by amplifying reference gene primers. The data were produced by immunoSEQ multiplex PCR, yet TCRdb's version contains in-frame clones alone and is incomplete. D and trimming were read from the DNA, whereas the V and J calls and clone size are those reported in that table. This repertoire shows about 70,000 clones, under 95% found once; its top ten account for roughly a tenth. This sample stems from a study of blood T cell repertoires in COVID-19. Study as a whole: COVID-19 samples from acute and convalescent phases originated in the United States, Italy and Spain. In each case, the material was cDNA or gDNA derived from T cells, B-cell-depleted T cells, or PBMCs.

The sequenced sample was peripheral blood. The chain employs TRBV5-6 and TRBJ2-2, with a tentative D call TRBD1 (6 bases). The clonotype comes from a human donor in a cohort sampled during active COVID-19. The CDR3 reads CASSLDRVHTGELFF. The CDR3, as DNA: TGTGCCAGCAGCTTGGACAGGGTTCACACCGGGGAGCTGTTTTTT.